One and the same sample provided the 24 T cell receptor beta chains below, sequenced in a study of T cell repertoires in cytomegalovirus infection. No antigen is known for these receptors. TCRdb called the reads again in MiXCR, with one record for every CDR3 protein. The sample lists a few hundred thousand distinct CDR3 sequences; approximately 40% were seen once. The material was cultured PBMCs, obtained from culture after CMV antigen stimulation. Every receptor here comes from a human donor in good health (CMV status not recorded). Some clones in this sample may be carry-over from other donors' samples.

V and J are TRBV4-3 and TRBJ2-1; the match to TRBD2 covers 7 bases. CDR1 LGHNA and CDR2 YSLEER come from the germline V gene. V dropped 0 bases and J dropped 5; count of bases not matched to a gene: 10. The CDR3 spans 17 residues. DNA for the CDR3: TGCGCCAGCAGCCAAGATGGGGTGGGGGGGTGGGACAATGAGCAGTTCTTC. It translates to CASSQDGVGGWDNEQFF.

The chain combines TRBV6-2 or TRBV6-3 with TRBJ2-1; TRBD2 matches 13 bases. The CDR3 length is 16 residues. Germline V lookup: CDR1 MNHEY, CDR2 SVGEGT. V was clipped by 5 bases and J by 7 bases; unmatched bases: 8. CDR3 sequence reads: CASSISGLAGPNEQFF. The DNA for the CDR3 is TGTGCCAGCAGTATTTCGGGACTAGCGGGACCAAATGAGCAGTTCTTC.

This clonotype was counted at least ten times. CDR3 protein: CASSSGTPSYNEQFF. Here the CDR3 DNA reads TGTGCCAGCAGCTCCGGGACACCTTCCTACAATGAGCAGTTCTTC. The chain has TRBV7-2 and TRBJ2-1, with D maybe TRBD1 (6 bases). Trimming left V 4 bases short and J 1 base short, with 11 bases between. The germline CDR1 and CDR2 sequences are SGHTA and FQGNSA. The CDR3 contains 15 residues. The whole variable domain, remainder taken from reference TRBV7-2 and TRBJ2-1, is GAGVSQSPSNKVTEKGKDVELRCDPISGHTALYWYRQSLGQGLEFLIYFQGNSAPDKSGLPSDRFSAERTGGSVSTLTIQRTQQEDSAVYLCASSSGTPSYNEQFFGPGTRLTVL.

The chain recombines TRBV7-2 with TRBJ1-3; D perhaps matches TRBD1 (6 bases). Germline CDR1 and CDR2: SGHTA and FQGNSA. V lost 6 bases and J 4 bases, leaving 13 bases between the germline ends. The CDR3 length is 14 residues. The CDR3 loop reads CASSRGTGGNTIYF. The DNA of the CDR3 is TGTGCCAGCAGTCGAGGAACAGGGGGAAACACCATATATTTT.

In its sample, this clonotype was seen a few times. This chain connects TRBV29-1 to TRBJ1-2, with 8 bases identical to TRBD1. CDR3 length: 15 residues. CDR1 and CDR2 (germline): SQVTM, ANQGSEA. The junction had 15 bases not matched to a gene; V was cut back by 6 bases and J by 6 bases. The CDR3 sequence: CSVETTGGTTHGYTF. The CDR3 nucleotides are TGCAGCGTCGAGACAACAGGGGGTACAACGCATGGCTACACCTTC. Supplemented by reference TRBV29-1 and TRBJ1-2, the full variable domain reads SAVISQKPSRDICQRGTSLTIQCQVDSQVTMMFWYRQQPGQSLTLIATANQGSEATYESGFVIDKFPISRPNLTFSTLTVSNMSPEDSSIYLCSVETTGGTTHGYTFGSGTRLTVV.

The CDR3 sequence is CASNLGGDTEAFF. CDR3 DNA: TGTGCCAGCAATCTTGGAGGGGACACTGAAGCTTTCTTT. The chain joins TRBV2 to TRBJ1-1, with D tentatively TRBD1 (5 bases). The V end lost 7 bases, the J end lost 3 bases, and 12 bases lay between the germline ends. Germline V gene lookup returns CDR1 SNHLY and CDR2 FYNNEI. The length of the CDR3 is 13 residues.

This clonotype appeared many times. The chain carries TRBV7-6 and TRBJ1-4; D not certain. V was pared by 5 bases and J by 2 bases, with 9 bases between. The CDR3 has 14 amino acids. The germline CDR1 and CDR2 sequences are SGHVS and FNYEAQ. As DNA, the CDR3 is TGTGCCAGCAGCCCGCGTCCTACTAATGAAAAACTGTTTTTT. It encodes CASSPRPTNEKLFF. Drawing the rest from reference TRBV7-6 and TRBJ1-4, the complete variable domain is GAGVSQSPRYKVTKRGQDVALRCDPISGHVSLYWYRQALGQGPEFLTYFNYEAQQDKSGLPNDRFSAERPEGSISTLTIQRTEQRDSAMYRCASSPRPTNEKLFFGSGTQLSVL.

This clonotype has a count of ten or more. This chain uses TRBV7-2 with TRBJ2-3; TRBD2 matches 8 bases. Trimming at V came to 2 bases and at J to 5 bases, leaving 6 bases not matched to a gene. CDR1 is SGHTA, CDR2 FQGNSA, per germline. CDR3 length: 15 residues. CDR3 sequence reads: CASSLFGGAGDTQYF. The CDR3 bases are TGTGCCAGCAGCTTATTCGGGGGGGCCGGAGATACGCAGTATTTT.

The chain carries TRBV6-8 and TRBJ2-5; 7 positions agree with TRBD2. Germline CDR1 reads MNHGY; CDR2 reads SAAAGT. This CDR3 is 18 amino acids long. The trim removed 0 bases at V and 2 bases at J, leaving 12 bases unmatched. CDR3 amino acids: CASSYSTFMGGGQETQYF. CDR3 coding DNA: TGTGCCAGCAGTTACTCGACTTTCATGGGGGGGGGGCAAGAGACCCAGTACTTC.

This rearrangement joins TRBV20-1 to TRBJ2-1, with TRBD2 matching 10 bases. Unmatched junction bases numbered 17, after V lost 6 bases and J lost 12 bases. The CDR3 extends over 15 amino acids. Germline CDR1 is DFQATT and CDR2 is SNEGSKA (reference sequence). This CDR3 is CSANQGLASSLGQFF. The DNA of the CDR3 is TGCAGTGCAAACCAGGGACTAGCGAGCTCACTGGGGCAGTTCTTC.

The chain employs TRBV28 and TRBJ2-1; TRBD2 matches 7 bases. The germline V gene encodes CDR1 MDHEN and CDR2 SYDVKM. Trimming took 4 bases from V and 8 from J; bases not matched to a gene: 2. The CDR3 loop spans 12 amino acids. The CDR3 DNA reads TGTGCCAGCAGTTCCCGGGGGGATGAGCAGTTCTTC. Translating it yields CASSSRGDEQFF.

The V and J genes are TRBV7-9 and TRBJ1-2, with D tentatively TRBD1 (6 bases). The CDR3 consists of 12 residues. Per germline, CDR1 SEHNR and CDR2 FQNEAQ (reference sequence). V lost 2 bases and J lost 7, with 8 bases in between. The CDR3 sequence is CASSLWGAGYTF. The CDR3 DNA reads TGTGCCAGCAGCTTATGGGGGGCTGGCTACACCTTC.

The gene calls are TRBV5-6 and TRBJ1-4; the D gene is possibly TRBD1 (6 bases). The CDR3 is 16 amino acids. V lost 4 bases to trimming and J lost 0 bases, with 13 bases between them. CDR1 is SGHDT and CDR2 is YYEEEE in the germline V gene. The CDR3 is CASSIRGGATNEKLFF. CDR3 nucleotide sequence: TGTGCCAGCAGCATCAGGGGAGGGGCAACTAATGAAAAACTGTTTTTT.

This chain connects TRBV7-6 to TRBJ2-2; D is perhaps TRBD2 (6 bases). CDR1 SGHVS and CDR2 FNYEAQ come from the germline V gene. V was trimmed by 6 bases and J by 4 bases, leaving 18 bases between them. The CDR3 has 16 residues. CDR3 sequence (DNA): TGTGCCAGCAGTTCACCGGAGGGGAGTCCCACCGGGGAGCTGTTTTTT. This gives the protein CASSSPEGSPTGELFF. Full variable domain (outside the CDR3, taken from reference TRBV7-6 and TRBJ2-2): GAGVSQSPRYKVTKRGQDVALRCDPISGHVSLYWYRQALGQGPEFLTYFNYEAQQDKSGLPNDRFSAERPEGSISTLTIQRTEQRDSAMYRCASSSPEGSPTGELFFGEGSRLTVL.

This clonotype was seen a handful of times. V and J are TRBV29-1 and TRBJ2-3; D unclear. This CDR3 is built from 16 residues. Germline V gene data show CDR1 as SQVTM and CDR2 as ANQGSEA. With 4 bases removed from V and 0 bases from J, the gap between germline ends came to 17 bases. CDR3: CSVVLPKTSSTDTQYF. The CDR3 nucleotides are TGCAGCGTTGTACTTCCGAAGACCTCTAGCACAGATACGCAGTATTTT.

The rearrangement joins TRBV7-2 to TRBJ1-1; no definite D call. Germline V gene sequence: CDR1 SGHTA, CDR2 FQGNSA. Trimming shortened V by 7 bases and J by 2 bases, and 20 bases separated the two germline ends. This CDR3 region has 16 residues. The CDR3 bases are TGTGCCAGCACCCTAGGAGGGAGGTCGGTCAACACTGAAGCTTTCTTT. Amino acid sequence: CASTLGGRSVNTEAFF.

The rearrangement joins TRBV4-3 to TRBJ2-1; D may be TRBD1 or TRBD2 (5 bases each). Germline CDR1 is LGHNA and CDR2 is YSLEER. CDR3 size: 14 residues. The V end was cut by 1 base, the J end by 10 bases, with 14 bases between. The CDR3 coding sequence is TGCGCCAGCAGCCAAGGCCCTGGGGGATTAGAGCAGTTCTTC. It encodes CASSQGPGGLEQFF.

V is TRBV2 and J is TRBJ2-5, with TRBD2 identical over 7 bases. V shed 4 bases and J 2 bases; nucleotides not matched to a gene: 7. Germline CDR1 SNHLY, CDR2 FYNNEI. The CDR3 covers 15 residues. This chain's CDR3 is CASSARARGQETQYF. In nucleotides, the CDR3 is TGTGCCAGCAGTGCCCGGGCGCGGGGGCAAGAGACCCAGTACTTC.

This clonotype was counted a few times. The rearrangement links TRBV29-1 to TRBJ2-1; D remains unclear. CDR1 and CDR2 from the germline V gene are SQVTM and ANQGSEA. Trimming stripped 6 bases from V and 8 bases from J, with 8 bases between. There are 10 residues in the CDR3. CDR3 in amino acids: CSVGSYEQFF. DNA for the CDR3: TGCAGCGTGGGGTCCTATGAGCAGTTCTTC.

About this clonotype: The conserved phenylalanine or tryptophan normally closing the CDR3 is absent here, so this likely arose from a read error. V is TRBV7-9 and J is TRBJ2-5, with D perhaps matching TRBD1 or TRBD2 (5 bases each). The V end was cut by 4 bases, the J end by 5 bases, with 17 bases between. The CDR3 consists of 15 residues. CDR1 is SEHNR and CDR2 is FQNEAQ in the germline V gene (reference sequence). CDR3 in amino acids: CASSSSATWGETQYL. The CDR3, as DNA: TGTGCCAGCAGCTCATCAGCGACTTGGGGGGAGACCCAGTACTTA.

This clonotype was counted a few times. The chain has TRBV7-2 and TRBJ2-5; D call uncertain. The germline CDR1 and CDR2 sequences are SGHTA and FQGNSA. The CDR3 length is 13 residues. V was shortened by 4 bases and J by 5 bases, with 11 bases between the two germline ends. CDR3: CASSSGVWETQYF. CDR3 coding DNA: TGTGCCAGCAGCTCCGGAGTTTGGGAGACCCAGTACTTC.

The chain has TRBV4-3 and TRBJ2-7; 9 nucleotides agree with TRBD2. Germline trimming cut 0 bases from V and 7 bases from J; bases unmatched to any gene: 13. This CDR3 spans 17 amino acids. In germline, CDR1 is LGHNA, CDR2 YSLEER. CDR3 amino acids: CASSQDAASGRSWEQYF. Here the CDR3 DNA reads TGCGCCAGCAGCCAAGATGCGGCAAGCGGGAGGTCGTGGGAGCAGTACTTC.

This clonotype has only one observation. This chain connects TRBV28 to TRBJ1-4; D gene unclear. Germline CDR1 reads MDHEN; CDR2 reads SYDVKM. This CDR3 comprises 15 residues. V dropped 2 bases and J dropped 1 base, with 8 bases sitting between them. The CDR3 DNA is TGTGCCAGCAGTTTAGGTTGGAGAACTAATGAAAAACTGTTTTTT. Translating gives CASSLGWRTNEKLFF.

The rearrangement uses TRBV9 and TRBJ2-1; TRBD1 agrees at 7 bases. The CDR3 loop spans 15 amino acids. The ends lost 0 bases at V and 4 bases at J; junction bases unmatched: 4. Per the germline V gene, CDR1 is SGDLS and CDR2 is YYNGEE. CDR3 protein: CASSVEGQSYNEQFF. In DNA, the CDR3 is TGTGCCAGCAGCGTAGAGGGACAGAGTTACAATGAGCAGTTCTTC.